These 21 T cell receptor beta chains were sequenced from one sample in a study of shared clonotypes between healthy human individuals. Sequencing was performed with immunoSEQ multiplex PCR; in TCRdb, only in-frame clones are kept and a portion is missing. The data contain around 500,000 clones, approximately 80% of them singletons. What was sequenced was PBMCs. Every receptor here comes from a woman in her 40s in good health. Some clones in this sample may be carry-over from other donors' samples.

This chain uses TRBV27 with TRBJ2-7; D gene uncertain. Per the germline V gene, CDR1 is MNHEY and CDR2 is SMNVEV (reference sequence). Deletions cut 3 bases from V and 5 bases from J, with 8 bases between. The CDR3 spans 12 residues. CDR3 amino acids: CASSFGGHEQYF. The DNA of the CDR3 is TGTGCCAGCAGTTTCGGTGGGCACGAGCAGTACTTC.

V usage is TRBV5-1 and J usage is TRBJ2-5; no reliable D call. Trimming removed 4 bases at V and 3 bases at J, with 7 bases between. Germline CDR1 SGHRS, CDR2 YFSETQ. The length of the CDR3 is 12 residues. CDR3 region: CASSPTEETQYF. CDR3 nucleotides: TGCGCCAGCAGCCCGACTGAAGAGACCCAGTACTTC.

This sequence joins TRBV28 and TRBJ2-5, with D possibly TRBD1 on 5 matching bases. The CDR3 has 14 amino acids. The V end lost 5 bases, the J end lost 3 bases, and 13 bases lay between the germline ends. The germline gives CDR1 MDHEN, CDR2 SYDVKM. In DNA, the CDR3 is TGTGCCAGCAGTAAACTGGACACTGAAGAGACCCAGTACTTC. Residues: CASSKLDTEETQYF.

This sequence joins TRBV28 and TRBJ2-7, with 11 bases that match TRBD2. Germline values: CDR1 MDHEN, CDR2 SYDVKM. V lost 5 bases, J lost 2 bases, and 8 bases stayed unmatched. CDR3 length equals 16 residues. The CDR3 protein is CASSDVAGGLTYEQYF. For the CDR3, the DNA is TGTGCCAGCAGTGACGTAGCGGGAGGGTTGACCTACGAGCAGTACTTC. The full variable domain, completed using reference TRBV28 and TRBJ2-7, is DVKVTQSSRYLVKRTGEKVFLECVQDMDHENMFWYRQDPGLGLRLIYFSYDVKMKEKGDIPEGYSVSREKKERFSLILESASTNQTSMYLCASSDVAGGLTYEQYFGPGTRLTVT.

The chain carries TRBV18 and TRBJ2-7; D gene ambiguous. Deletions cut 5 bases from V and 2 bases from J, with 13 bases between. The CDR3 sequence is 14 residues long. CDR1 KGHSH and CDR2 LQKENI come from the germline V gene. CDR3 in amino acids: CASSGSVGPYEQYF. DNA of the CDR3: TGTGCCAGCTCAGGTTCGGTGGGCCCCTACGAGCAGTACTTC.

The CDR3 loop is CASSQGWTGVTEAFF. In DNA, the CDR3 is TGTGCCAGCAGCCAAGGTTGGACAGGGGTCACTGAAGCTTTCTTT. The chain uses TRBV4-2 and TRBJ1-1, with 9 bases identical to TRBD1. Germline V CDR1 and CDR2: LGHNA, YNFKEQ. The CDR3 is made up of 15 amino acids. The V segment lost 1 base and the J segment 4 bases; nucleotides outside the gene matches: 4.

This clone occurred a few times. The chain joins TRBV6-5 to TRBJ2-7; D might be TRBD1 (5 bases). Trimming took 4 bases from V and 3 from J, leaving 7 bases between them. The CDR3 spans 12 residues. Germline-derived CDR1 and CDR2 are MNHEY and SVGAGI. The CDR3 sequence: CASSWGDYEQYF. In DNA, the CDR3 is TGTGCCAGCAGTTGGGGCGACTACGAGCAGTACTTC.

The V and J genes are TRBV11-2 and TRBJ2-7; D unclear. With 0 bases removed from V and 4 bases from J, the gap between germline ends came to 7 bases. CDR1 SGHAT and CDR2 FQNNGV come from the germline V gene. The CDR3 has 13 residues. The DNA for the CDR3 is TGTGCCAGCAGCTTAGACCTGGGGTACGAGCAGTACTTC. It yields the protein CASSLDLGYEQYF.

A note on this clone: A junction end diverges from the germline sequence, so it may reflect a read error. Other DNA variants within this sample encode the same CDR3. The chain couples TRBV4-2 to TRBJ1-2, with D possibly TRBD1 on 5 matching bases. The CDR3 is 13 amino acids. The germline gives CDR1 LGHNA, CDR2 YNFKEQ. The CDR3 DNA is TGTGCCAGCAGCCAGGAGAGGGGACTTTACCAGGCCTTC. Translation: CASSQERGLYQAF.

In nucleotides, the CDR3 is TGTGCCAGAAGCTCGGGACAGGCCTATGGCTACACCTTC. As protein: CARSSGQAYGYTF. The chain is built from TRBV5-3 and TRBJ1-2; 8 bases map to TRBD1. TRBV5-3 has ORF status, its function being uncertain. The CDR3 contains 13 residues. Trimming cost V 3 bases and J 4 bases; bases outside gene matches: 2.

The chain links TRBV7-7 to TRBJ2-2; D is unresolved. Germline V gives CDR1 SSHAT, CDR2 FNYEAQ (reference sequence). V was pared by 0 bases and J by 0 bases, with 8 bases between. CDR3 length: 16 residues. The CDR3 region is CASSLALLANTGELFF. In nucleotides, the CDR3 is TGTGCCAGCAGCTTAGCTCTGCTCGCGAACACCGGGGAGCTGTTTTTT.

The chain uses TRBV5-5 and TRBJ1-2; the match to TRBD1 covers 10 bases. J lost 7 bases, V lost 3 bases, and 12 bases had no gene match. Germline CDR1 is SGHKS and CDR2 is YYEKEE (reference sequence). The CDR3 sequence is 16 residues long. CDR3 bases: TGTGCCAGCAGCTGGGACAGGGGAATAATATTCGGTGGCTACACCTTC. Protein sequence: CASSWDRGIIFGGYTF.

The DNA for the CDR3 is TGTGCCAGCAGTTTAGTGTGGTCTAGCGGCAGCTCCTACGAGCAGTACTTC. This translates into CASSLVWSSGSSYEQYF. The chain employs TRBV27 and TRBJ2-7, with TRBD2 matching over 7 bases. Germline-derived CDR1 and CDR2 are MNHEY and SMNVEV (reference sequence). This CDR3 is 17 amino acids long. Trimming cost V 2 bases and J 0 bases; bases outside gene matches: 10.

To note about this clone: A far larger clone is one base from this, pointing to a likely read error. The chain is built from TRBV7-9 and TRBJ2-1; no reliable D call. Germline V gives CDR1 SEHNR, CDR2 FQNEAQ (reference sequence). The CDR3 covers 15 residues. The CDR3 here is CVSSLVPEAYNEQFF. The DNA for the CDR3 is TGTGTCAGCAGCTTAGTTCCAGAGGCCTACAATGAGCAGTTCTTC.

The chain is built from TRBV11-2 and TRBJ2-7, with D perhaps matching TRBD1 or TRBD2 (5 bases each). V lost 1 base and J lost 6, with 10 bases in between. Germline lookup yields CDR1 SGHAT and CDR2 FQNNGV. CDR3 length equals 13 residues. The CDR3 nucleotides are TGTGCCAGCAGCTTAGCGGGAACAGGCGAGCAGTACTTC. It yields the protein CASSLAGTGEQYF. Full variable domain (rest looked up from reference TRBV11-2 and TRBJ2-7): EAGVAQSPRYKIIEKRQSVAFWCNPISGHATLYWYQQILGQGPKLLIQFQNNGVVDDSQLPKDRFSAERLKGVDSTLKIQPAKLEDSAVYLCASSLAGTGEQYFGPGTRLTVT.

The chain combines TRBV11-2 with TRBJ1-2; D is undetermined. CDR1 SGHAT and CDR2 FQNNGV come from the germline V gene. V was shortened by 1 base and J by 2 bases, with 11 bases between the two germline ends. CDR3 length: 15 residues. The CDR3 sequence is CASSLAGSSNYGYTF. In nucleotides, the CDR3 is TGTGCCAGCAGCTTAGCCGGGTCATCCAACTATGGCTACACCTTC.

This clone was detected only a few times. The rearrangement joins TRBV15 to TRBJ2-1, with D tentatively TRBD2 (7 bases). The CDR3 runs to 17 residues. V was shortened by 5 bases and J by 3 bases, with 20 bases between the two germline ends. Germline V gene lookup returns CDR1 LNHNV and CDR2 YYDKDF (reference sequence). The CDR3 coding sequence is TGTGCCACCAGCTCTCGAGGGGGGGCAGCCTTCTACAATGAGCAGTTCTTC. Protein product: CATSSRGGAAFYNEQFF.

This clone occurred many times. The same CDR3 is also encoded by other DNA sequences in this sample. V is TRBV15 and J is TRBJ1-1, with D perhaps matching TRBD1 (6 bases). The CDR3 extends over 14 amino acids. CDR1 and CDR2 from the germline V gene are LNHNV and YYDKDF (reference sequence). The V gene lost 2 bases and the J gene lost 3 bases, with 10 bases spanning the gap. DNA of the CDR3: TGTGCCACCAGCAGATCGGGGGGCTACACTGAAGCTTTCTTT. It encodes CATSRSGGYTEAFF.

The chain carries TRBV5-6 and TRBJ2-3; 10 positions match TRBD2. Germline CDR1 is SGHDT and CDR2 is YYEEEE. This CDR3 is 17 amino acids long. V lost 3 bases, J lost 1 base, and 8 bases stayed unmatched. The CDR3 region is CASSWASGSRGTDTQYF. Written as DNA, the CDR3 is TGTGCCAGCAGCTGGGCTAGCGGGAGTCGGGGCACAGATACGCAGTATTTT.

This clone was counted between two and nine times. The CDR3 reads CASSIPGQENYGYTF. The CDR3 region has the DNA TGTGCCAGCAGCATACCGGGACAGGAAAACTATGGCTACACCTTC. The chain uses TRBV5-4 and TRBJ1-2; TRBD1 matches at 8 bases. The CDR3 has 15 amino acids. V gave up 4 bases and J gave up 2 bases; unmatched junction bases: 7. Germline V gene data show CDR1 as SGHNT and CDR2 as YYREEE (reference sequence).

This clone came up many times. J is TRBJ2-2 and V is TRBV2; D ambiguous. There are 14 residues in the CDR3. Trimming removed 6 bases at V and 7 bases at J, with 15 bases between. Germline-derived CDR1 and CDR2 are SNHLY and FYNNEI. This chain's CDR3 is CASSSQMGIGELFF. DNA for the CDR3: TGTGCCAGCAGCTCCCAAATGGGGATCGGGGAGCTGTTTTTT.